This T cell receptor beta chain appears in the sequencing data of a study of blood T cells in healthy people across ages. Looking at the study overall: Template switching retrieved approximately one barcoded beta molecule for each two T cells.

Overall study results and limits: Those diversity estimates obtained from one million T cells were thought to be underestimates.

Using a J-beta primer mix together with a sample-barcoded 5' primer, a second PCR was run for roughly 6 to 12 cycles. One entry per CDR3 protein, called by TCRdb with MiXCR from the 5' RACE reads. The repertoire holds about 770,000 distinct CDR3 sequences, with under 55% as singletons. A remark on this clonotype: Its target is not known.

Donor samples were obtained from healthy Caucasian individuals from Russia, aged roughly 6 to 95. The sequenced sample was blood. This TCR was sampled from a man between 60 and 70 years old in good health.

As DNA, the CDR3 is TGTGCCAGCAGTGAAAACTTCGGGACTGAAGCTTTCTTT. Amino acids: CASSENFGTEAFF. The chain carries TRBV6-1 and TRBJ1-1; D not certain. The germline V and J ends were trimmed by 2 bases and 5 bases, with 9 bases remaining between them. CDR3 length: 13 residues. Per the germline V gene, CDR1 is MNHNS and CDR2 is SASEGT.